This T cell receptor beta chain is from a study of blood T cell repertoires in COVID-19. Overall study context: The study drew acute and convalescent COVID-19 samples from the United States, Italy and Spain.

The protocol was immunoSEQ multiplex PCR, while the TCRdb copy is restricted to in-frame clones and leaves out a portion. Here the sample spans tens of thousands of clones, roughly 80% being singletons. V shed 4 bases and J 7 bases; nucleotides not matched to a gene: 4. Germline V CDR1 and CDR2: MDHEN, SYDVKM. This CDR3 contains 14 residues. Sequences were obtained from peripheral blood. This chain uses TRBV28 with TRBJ2-4, with TRBD1 matching over 10 bases. The TCR was taken from a human donor in a cohort sampled during active COVID-19. DNA for the CDR3: TGTGCCAGCAGTTCACCGGGACAGGGGAACATTCAGTACTTC. It yields the protein CASSSPGQGNIQYF.